This TCR beta chain comes out of a study of blood T cell repertoires in COVID-19. As for the study in general: In each case, the material was cDNA or gDNA derived from T cells, B-cell-depleted T cells, or PBMCs.

Original analysis: Quantification of nucleated cells was approximated via reference gene primer amplification. Here immunoSEQ multiplex PCR was the method, and the copy in TCRdb shows in-frame clones only, minus some. The V and J calls and clone size come from that table; D and trimming were worked out from the DNA. The sample contains roughly 250,000 clones, less than 90% of which appear only once. CDR3 length: 16 amino acids. With V trimmed by 3 bases and J by 10 bases, 14 bases remained unmatched. CDR1 is LNHDA, CDR2 SQIVND, per germline (reference sequence). The chain recombines TRBV19 with TRBJ2-1, with 8 nucleotides matching TRBD2. This clonotype originated in a woman aged 25-40 years with COVID-19, enrolled during active disease. Material: peripheral blood. The CDR3 bases are TGTGCCAGTAGTATGCTCGGGGGGGCTCTCTCAGGGGAGCAGTTCTTC. Its protein product is CASSMLGGALSGEQFF.